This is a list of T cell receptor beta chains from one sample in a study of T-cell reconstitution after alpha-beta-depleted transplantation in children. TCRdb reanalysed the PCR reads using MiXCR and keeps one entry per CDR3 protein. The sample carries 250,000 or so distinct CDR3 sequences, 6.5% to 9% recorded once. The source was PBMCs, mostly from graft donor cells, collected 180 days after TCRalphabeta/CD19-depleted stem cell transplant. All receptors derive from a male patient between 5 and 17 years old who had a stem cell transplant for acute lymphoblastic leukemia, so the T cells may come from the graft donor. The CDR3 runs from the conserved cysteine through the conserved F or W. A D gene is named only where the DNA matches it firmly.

cdr3_aa: CASSPWAGRRNYEQYF
j_call: TRBJ2-7
d_call: .
v_call: TRBV18

cdr3_aa: CASSLEAGDSYEQYF
j_call: TRBJ2-7
d_call: .
v_call: TRBV5-5

cdr3_aa: CSATGKGGNQPQHF
j_call: TRBJ1-5
d_call: .
v_call: TRBV20-1

cdr3_aa: CSARDPVAGTDTQYF
j_call: TRBJ2-3
d_call: .
v_call: TRBV20-1

cdr3_aa: CSASLQGLNTEAFF
j_call: TRBJ1-1
d_call: .
v_call: TRBV20-1

cdr3_aa: CASSLPGAWETQYF
j_call: TRBJ2-5
d_call: .
v_call: TRBV28

cdr3_aa: CASSLGGAHYNEQFF
j_call: TRBJ2-1
d_call: .
v_call: TRBV12-3/TRBV12-4

cdr3_aa: CSASLVGQYYGYTF
j_call: TRBJ1-2
d_call: .
v_call: TRBV20-1

cdr3_aa: CASSAKTGRDTQAFF
j_call: TRBJ1-1
d_call: .
v_call: TRBV18

cdr3_aa: CASRERASSYEQYF
j_call: TRBJ2-7
d_call: .
v_call: TRBV21-1

cdr3_aa: CSASGRDRETGAAKNIQYF
j_call: TRBJ2-4
d_call: .
v_call: TRBV20-1

cdr3_aa: CSASAGGVGNTIYF
j_call: TRBJ1-3
d_call: TRBD1
v_call: TRBV20-1

cdr3_aa: CASSVGWFGGQGAGELFF
j_call: TRBJ2-2
d_call: TRBD1
v_call: TRBV9

cdr3_aa: CASGLEGAAVQYF
j_call: TRBJ2-4
d_call: .
v_call: TRBV7-9

cdr3_aa: CSARGKNEQFF
j_call: TRBJ2-1
d_call: .
v_call: TRBV20-1

cdr3_aa: CASSPSQLSYQETQYF
j_call: TRBJ2-5
d_call: .
v_call: TRBV18

cdr3_aa: CASSIGENYGYTF
j_call: TRBJ1-2
d_call: .
v_call: TRBV5-1

cdr3_aa: CASSQEYRGNSYEQYF
j_call: TRBJ2-7
d_call: TRBD1
v_call: TRBV3-1

cdr3_aa: CASSDSGGSGPTYGYTF
j_call: TRBJ1-2
d_call: .
v_call: TRBV6-4

cdr3_aa: CASSLYSPESPLHF
j_call: TRBJ1-6
d_call: .
v_call: TRBV7-2

cdr3_aa: CASSYSGFVWDRVYEQYF
j_call: TRBJ2-7
d_call: TRBD1
v_call: TRBV6-5

cdr3_aa: CASSFGGGAVKFF
j_call: TRBJ2-1
d_call: .
v_call: TRBV7-2

cdr3_aa: CASSLRAEAFF
j_call: TRBJ1-1
d_call: .
v_call: TRBV28

cdr3_aa: CSARAGVPSSYNEQFF
j_call: TRBJ2-1
d_call: .
v_call: TRBV20-1

cdr3_aa: CASSLRGTPGWETQYF
j_call: TRBJ2-5
d_call: .
v_call: TRBV7-9

cdr3_aa: CASSQEIRYRPGNTIYF
j_call: TRBJ1-3
d_call: .
v_call: TRBV3-1

cdr3_aa: CASSAQVGGQYNEQFF
j_call: TRBJ2-1
d_call: .
v_call: TRBV18

cdr3_aa: CASSFAGGRLDTQYF
j_call: TRBJ2-3
d_call: .
v_call: TRBV7-2

cdr3_aa: CAFGTSGRSYTGELFF
j_call: TRBJ2-2
d_call: TRBD2
v_call: TRBV7-9

cdr3_aa: CASSWGQASYEQYF
j_call: TRBJ2-7
d_call: TRBD1
v_call: TRBV27

cdr3_aa: CASSRTRLLKANVLTF
j_call: TRBJ2-6
d_call: .
v_call: TRBV19

cdr3_aa: CASSFSGGRQTQYF
j_call: TRBJ2-5
d_call: TRBD2
v_call: TRBV5-1

cdr3_aa: CASSWDRVGTNEKLFF
j_call: TRBJ1-4
d_call: TRBD1
v_call: TRBV5-1

cdr3_aa: CASSQDLSSYNSPLHF
j_call: TRBJ1-6
d_call: .
v_call: TRBV4-3

cdr3_aa: CASSYSTGNTEAFF
j_call: TRBJ1-1
d_call: .
v_call: TRBV6-5

cdr3_aa: CASTSDRGVTVQFYEQYF
j_call: TRBJ2-7
d_call: TRBD1
v_call: TRBV28

cdr3_aa: CASSVVGETQYF
j_call: TRBJ2-5
d_call: .
v_call: TRBV9

cdr3_aa: CASSLGQGAIEAFF
j_call: TRBJ1-1
d_call: TRBD1
v_call: TRBV3-1

cdr3_aa: CASSLRRLAVPQETQYF
j_call: TRBJ2-5
d_call: TRBD2
v_call: TRBV13

cdr3_aa: CATSDLVAGDRNEQFF
j_call: TRBJ2-1
d_call: TRBD2
v_call: TRBV24-1

cdr3_aa: CSARGLAGLYEQYF
j_call: TRBJ2-7
d_call: TRBD2
v_call: TRBV20-1

cdr3_aa: CAIRRTGEGYELYF
j_call: TRBJ2-7
d_call: TRBD1
v_call: TRBV10-3

cdr3_aa: CAMGAGLYEQYF
j_call: TRBJ2-7
d_call: .
v_call: TRBV5-2

cdr3_aa: CATLGLAGVYEQYF
j_call: TRBJ2-7
d_call: TRBD2
v_call: TRBV6-5

cdr3_aa: CASSGALNIQYF
j_call: TRBJ2-4
d_call: .
v_call: TRBV2

cdr3_aa: CASRQGTSSYNSPLHF
j_call: TRBJ1-6
d_call: .
v_call: TRBV3-1

cdr3_aa: CASSLFPGQGAETQYF
j_call: TRBJ2-5
d_call: TRBD1
v_call: TRBV28

cdr3_aa: CASSLGDRDYEQYF
j_call: TRBJ2-7
d_call: TRBD1
v_call: TRBV5-4

cdr3_aa: CATSTEPDGSYEQYF
j_call: TRBJ2-7
d_call: .
v_call: TRBV15

cdr3_aa: CASSDATSGVYNEQFF
j_call: TRBJ2-1
d_call: TRBD2
v_call: TRBV25-1

cdr3_aa: CSARGWETQYF
j_call: TRBJ2-5
d_call: .
v_call: TRBV29-1

cdr3_aa: CASSPISGPDTQYF
j_call: TRBJ2-3
d_call: TRBD2
v_call: TRBV5-1

cdr3_aa: CASRRTVREETQYF
j_call: TRBJ2-5
d_call: .
v_call: TRBV6-5